The 9 T cell receptor beta chains reported below all come from one sample, sequenced in a study of T cells after posttransplantation cyclophosphamide. Method: immunoSEQ multiplex PCR; TCRdb's copy keeps in-frame clones and lacks some. The data hold tens of thousands of clones, with roughly 93% observed a single time. Material: PBMCs. The origin of the receptors is a woman between 25 and 40 years old in good health and a related stem cell transplant donor.

As regards this clone: One end of the junction varies from germline; a read error may be responsible. The chain links TRBV5-4 to TRBJ2-2; D is perhaps TRBD2 (6 bases). The germline CDR1 and CDR2 sequences are SGHNT and YYREEE (reference sequence). This CDR3 contains 16 residues. Here the CDR3 DNA reads TGTGCCAGCAGCTTGGAGGCCAGGGTTTTTGGCGGGGAGCCGTTTTTT. It codes for CASSLEARVFGGEPFF.

V and J are TRBV6-6 and TRBJ2-1; possibly TRBD2 for D (5 bases). The CDR3 runs to 15 residues. Germline V gives CDR1 MNHNY, CDR2 SVGAGI (reference sequence). V lost 7 bases and J lost 6, with 19 bases in between. The CDR3 loop reads CASTKSVNGLNEQFF. The CDR3 DNA sequence: TGTGCCAGCACTAAATCTGTAAACGGACTCAATGAGCAGTTCTTC.

This chain uses TRBV18 with TRBJ2-3, with TRBD1 matching 8 bases. J was trimmed by 6 bases and V by 6 bases; bases with no gene match: 11. Germline CDR1 KGHSH, CDR2 LQKENI. This CDR3 has 15 residues. The CDR3 protein is CASSLSGQGPDTQYF. The CDR3 DNA follows: TGTGCCAGCTCTTTGAGCGGACAGGGTCCCGATACGCAGTATTTT.

The chain joins TRBV27 to TRBJ1-6, with D unresolved. The ends were cut back, 3 bases at V and 8 bases at J, with 11 bases in the middle. In germline, CDR1 is MNHEY, CDR2 SMNVEV (reference sequence). This CDR3 spans 14 amino acids. CDR3 nucleotides: TGTGCCAGCAGTTTGACGGGCTTCTATTCACCCCTCCACTTT. This encodes CASSLTGFYSPLHF.

J is TRBJ2-3 and V is TRBV25-1; 7 bases align to TRBD1. Germline V gives CDR1 MGHDK, CDR2 SYGVNS. Losses at the gene ends were 6 bases for V and 4 bases for J; bases not matched to a gene: 4. The CDR3 covers 13 residues. The CDR3 nucleotides read TGTGCCAGCAGCGCAACAGGGGCAGATACGCAGTATTTT. Its translation: CASSATGADTQYF.

By share of the sample, this clone is medium-sized. V usage is TRBV11-2 and J usage is TRBJ1-1; D gene unclear. The V gene lost 0 bases and the J gene lost 1 base, with 6 bases spanning the gap. The CDR3 loop spans 14 amino acids. In germline, CDR1 is SGHAT, CDR2 FQNNGV. CDR3: CASSLDEPNTEAFF. In DNA form, the CDR3 reads TGTGCCAGCAGCTTAGACGAACCGAACACTGAAGCTTTCTTT.

The rearrangement uses TRBV5-1 and TRBJ2-3; 8 nucleotides line up with TRBD2. Trimming took 1 base from V and 0 from J; bases not matched to a gene: 7. The CDR3 extends over 17 amino acids. CDR1 and CDR2 (germline): SGHRS, YFSETQ. The CDR3: CASSLFPGGTSTDTQYF. DNA of the CDR3: TGCGCCAGCAGCTTGTTTCCGGGGGGGACTAGCACAGATACGCAGTATTTT.

This sequence joins TRBV11-2 and TRBJ1-1; weak D call: TRBD1 (5 bases). The CDR3 is 14 amino acids. Germline V lookup: CDR1 SGHAT, CDR2 FQNNGV. Trimming removed 5 bases from V and 1 base from J, with 11 bases in between. Here the CDR3 reads CASSARGKNTEAFF. As DNA, the CDR3 is TGTGCCAGCAGCGCACGGGGCAAGAACACTGAAGCTTTCTTT.

The chain links TRBV9 to TRBJ1-1; D may be TRBD1 (6 bases). The ends were cut back, 7 bases at V and 8 bases at J, with 12 bases in the middle. The CDR3 consists of 11 residues. Germline V gives CDR1 SGDLS, CDR2 YYNGEE. The CDR3: CASGGGPEAFF. The DNA for the CDR3 is TGTGCCAGCGGAGGGGGGCCCGAAGCTTTCTTT.